What follows are 27 T cell receptor beta chains derived from one specimen sequenced in a study of shared clonotypes between healthy human individuals. Only in-frame clones appear in the TCRdb table, and some are missing; sequencing was by immunoSEQ multiplex PCR. This sample has 2 million to 2.5 million clones, with 85% to 95% found just once. The sequenced sample consisted of naive CD4+ T cells sorted from blood. Regarding subset: CD45RA+ positively selected. The source of these receptors is a man aged 18-30 years in good health.

Only one count was recorded for this clone. This chain uses TRBV6-1 with TRBJ1-5; the D is unclear. CDR1 is MNHNS and CDR2 is SASEGT in the germline V gene. Trimming cost V 8 bases and J 4 bases, with 9 bases left between them. This CDR3 comprises 12 residues. In DNA form, the CDR3 reads TGTGCCAGCCGAAGTTTAAATCAGCCCCAGCATTTT. Amino acid sequence: CASRSLNQPQHF.

The genes are TRBV6-6 and TRBJ1-3; D is ambiguous. Trimming shortened V by 2 bases and J by 11 bases, and 16 bases separated the two germline ends. The CDR3 is made up of 14 amino acids. Looked up from germline, CDR1 is MNHNY and CDR2 is SVGAGI (reference sequence). The CDR3 sequence: CASSYLGRESSIYF. For the CDR3, the DNA is TGTGCCAGCAGTTACCTCGGGCGGGAGAGCTCCATATATTTT.

The chain uses TRBV25-1 and TRBJ2-3; 7 nucleotides align to TRBD2. Germline V gene lookup returns CDR1 MGHDK and CDR2 SYGVNS. CDR3 length: 14 residues. The V segment lost 3 bases and the J segment 4 bases; nucleotides outside the gene matches: 4. CDR3 DNA: TGTGCCAGCAGTGATGATCGGGGGGCAGATACGCAGTATTTT. It is translated as CASSDDRGADTQYF.

The chain employs TRBV2 and TRBJ2-3, with a weak D call TRBD2 (7 bases). This CDR3 is 16 amino acids long. Germline CDR1 and CDR2: SNHLY and FYNNEI. The ends were cut back, 1 base at V and 3 bases at J, with 14 bases in the middle. For the CDR3, the DNA is TGTGCCAGCAGTGAAGGAGGGGGGGCCTGGACAGATACGCAGTATTTT. Its protein is CASSEGGGAWTDTQYF.

The J gene is TRBJ1-3, the V gene TRBV11-2; D unresolved. The CDR3 sequence is 13 residues long. The germline gives CDR1 SGHAT, CDR2 FQNNGV. V lost 5 bases and J 0 bases, leaving 5 bases between the germline ends. The CDR3 coding sequence is TGTGCCAGCAGCATCCTCTCTGGAAACACCATATATTTT. Encoded protein: CASSILSGNTIYF.

The CDR3: CASSLSGRQETQYF. As DNA, the CDR3 is TGTGCCAGCAGTTTATCGGGGAGACAAGAGACCCAGTACTTC. The V call is TRBV27, the J call TRBJ2-5, with a weak D call TRBD2 (5 bases). The CDR3 covers 14 residues. V was trimmed by 0 bases and J by 2 bases, leaving 7 bases between them. Germline V gene sequence: CDR1 MNHEY, CDR2 SMNVEV (reference sequence).

V usage is TRBV28 and J usage is TRBJ2-7, with 8 bases matching TRBD2. The V and J ends lost 3 bases and 0 bases, in that order; junction bases with no gene match: 4. The CDR3 has 15 residues. The germline gives CDR1 MDHEN, CDR2 SYDVKM. As DNA, the CDR3 is TGTGCCAGCAGTTTGGGCGGGGGGCCCTCCTACGAGCAGTACTTC. Translated: CASSLGGGPSYEQYF.

The V call is TRBV5-4, the J call TRBJ2-5; 10 nucleotides agree with TRBD1. V trimming: 0 bases; J trimming: 9 bases; junction bases outside the gene matches: 5. The CDR3 has 14 residues. Germline V lookup: CDR1 SGHNT, CDR2 YYREEE (reference sequence). The CDR3 DNA sequence: TGTGCCAGCAGCTTGGCCGGGACAGGGGAGTCCCAGTACTTC. Translating gives CASSLAGTGESQYF.

The chain combines TRBV7-9 with TRBJ1-1, with 8 bases matching TRBD1. V gave up 7 bases and J gave up 4 bases; unmatched junction bases: 11. This CDR3 region has 15 residues. Germline values: CDR1 SEHNR, CDR2 FQNEAQ (reference sequence). This CDR3 is CASKQDRGGGTEAFF. In DNA, the CDR3 is TGTGCCAGCAAACAAGACAGGGGCGGTGGCACTGAAGCTTTCTTT. The full variable domain, rest sourced from reference TRBV7-9 and TRBJ1-1, is DTGVSQNPRHKITKRGQNVTFRCDPISEHNRLYWYRQTLGQGPEFLTYFQNEAQLEKSRLLSDRFSAERPKGSFSTLEIQRTEQGDSAMYLCASKQDRGGGTEAFFGQGTRLTVV.

Worth noting for this clone: This specimen includes other DNA sequences encoding the same CDR3. The V gene is TRBV19, the J gene TRBJ1-1, with D hard to call. Germline CDR1 reads LNHDA; CDR2 reads SQIVND (reference sequence). The CDR3 length is 13 residues. V lost 6 bases and J 0 bases, leaving 8 bases between the germline ends. CDR3 region: CASSRGLNTEAFF. Here the CDR3 DNA reads TGTGCCAGTAGCAGAGGGCTGAACACTGAAGCTTTCTTT.

The rearrangement links TRBV4-1 to TRBJ1-1; D not certain. Per the germline V gene, CDR1 is MGHRA and CDR2 is YSYEKL. CDR3 length: 15 amino acids. V was pared by 0 bases and J by 3 bases, with 11 bases between. The CDR3 region has the DNA TGCGCCAGCAGCCAAGAATCCGGAGCTCACACTGAAGCTTTCTTT. Protein: CASSQESGAHTEAFF.

The chain couples TRBV7-9 to TRBJ2-3; D is perhaps TRBD2 (6 bases). V shed 4 bases and J shed 0 bases, with 11 bases lying between them. CDR1 is SEHNR and CDR2 is FQNEAQ in the germline V gene (reference sequence). CDR3 length: 15 residues. This chain's CDR3 is CASSSRGESTDTQYF. The CDR3 DNA reads as TGTGCCAGCAGCTCGCGCGGGGAGAGCACAGATACGCAGTATTTT. Complete variable domain (other parts from reference TRBV7-9 and TRBJ2-3): DTGVSQNPRHKITKRGQNVTFRCDPISEHNRLYWYRQTLGQGPEFLTYFQNEAQLEKSRLLSDRFSAERPKGSFSTLEIQRTEQGDSAMYLCASSSRGESTDTQYFGPGTRLTVL.

This clone was observed a single time. This may arise from a read error, as a much more abundant clone is one base away. The chain combines TRBV2 with TRBJ1-5, with D unresolved. Germline-derived CDR1 and CDR2 are SNHLY and FYNNEI. This CDR3 region has 13 residues. The chain's CDR3 is CAGSEFRNQPQHF. Here the CDR3 DNA reads TGTGCCGGCAGTGAATTCCGGAATCAGCCCCAGCATTTT.

The gene calls are TRBV5-8 and TRBJ1-5; tentatively, D is TRBD1 (6 bases). Per the germline V gene, CDR1 is SGHTS and CDR2 is YDEGEE. V gave up 0 bases and J gave up 0 bases, with 10 bases separating them. The CDR3 contains 16 residues. CDR3 residues: CASSLETGLSNQPQHF. CDR3 in DNA: TGTGCCAGCAGCTTGGAGACAGGTCTTAGCAATCAGCCCCAGCATTTT.

This chain links TRBV5-4 with TRBJ1-2; the D gene is possibly TRBD1 (6 bases). Germline values: CDR1 SGHNT, CDR2 YYREEE (reference sequence). This CDR3 region has 13 residues. V gave up 1 base and J gave up 8 bases, with 12 bases separating them. The CDR3 spells CASSLWGPQGYTF. For the CDR3, the DNA is TGTGCCAGCAGCTTGTGGGGGCCCCAAGGCTACACCTTC.

The chain carries TRBV6-6 and TRBJ2-3, with TRBD2 matching 10 bases. J gave up 8 bases and V 11 bases, and 10 bases lay outside the gene matches. CDR3 length equals 13 residues. Germline lookup yields CDR1 MNHNY and CDR2 SVGAGI (reference sequence). The CDR3 coding sequence is TGTGCCGGCCAACTAGCGGGGAGCGGTACGCAGTATTTT. Translated: CAGQLAGSGTQYF.

This clone was observed once. The chain carries TRBV7-9 and TRBJ2-7, with TRBD1 matching over 8 bases. The CDR3 length is 13 residues. Looked up from germline, CDR1 is SEHNR and CDR2 is FQNEAQ (reference sequence). With 8 bases clipped from V and 3 bases from J, the junction kept 6 bases outside the gene matches. The CDR3 bases are TGTGCCAGCGGTACAGGGGGATTCTACGAGCAGTACTTC. This translates into CASGTGGFYEQYF.

The chain carries TRBV6-5 and TRBJ2-3; D perhaps matches TRBD2 (5 bases). This CDR3 spans 14 amino acids. V lost 5 bases to trimming and J lost 0 bases, with 9 bases between them. Germline CDR1 and CDR2: MNHEY and SVGAGI. This CDR3 is CASSMRASTDTQYF. CDR3 DNA: TGTGCCAGCAGTATGAGGGCTAGCACAGATACGCAGTATTTT.

The chain links TRBV7-9 to TRBJ1-5, with 9 bases fitting TRBD1. Germline CDR1 reads SEHNR; CDR2 reads FQNEAQ (reference sequence). This CDR3 comprises 16 residues. The trim removed 0 bases at V and 7 bases at J, leaving 7 bases unmatched. CDR3 sequence (DNA): TGTGCCAGCAGCTTAGCTGCGGACAGGGGTTTGCAGCCCCAGCATTTT. Encoded protein: CASSLAADRGLQPQHF.

The rearrangement uses TRBV29-1 and TRBJ2-3; D may be TRBD2 (5 bases). Trimming took off 0 bases at V and 2 bases at J, with 30 bases between the two ends. Germline CDR1 reads SQVTM; CDR2 reads ANQGSEA. The CDR3 extends over 21 amino acids. CDR3 amino acids: CSVEEVPAYPGKYGITDTQYF. DNA for the CDR3: TGCAGCGTTGAAGAGGTCCCTGCCTATCCGGGAAAATACGGGATCACAGATACGCAGTATTTT.

Comment on this clone: With a much larger clone just one base away, this may be a read error. The V gene is TRBV5-6, the J gene TRBJ1-2; D gene unclear. This CDR3 comprises 11 residues. The V gene's germline CDR1 is SGHDT and CDR2 YYEEEE. Trimming left V 1 base short and J 9 bases short, with 7 bases between. In DNA form, the CDR3 reads TGTGCCAGCAGCTTGAACAGTAGCTACACCTTC. Residues: CASSLNSSYTF.

The chain has TRBV7-9 and TRBJ2-3; D might be TRBD1 (5 bases). V shed 1 base and J shed 4 bases, with 12 bases lying between them. This CDR3 spans 15 amino acids. Germline values: CDR1 SEHNR, CDR2 FQNEAQ (reference sequence). The CDR3 protein is CASSLEAGLADTQYF. DNA for the CDR3: TGTGCCAGCAGCTTAGAGGCAGGGCTCGCAGATACGCAGTATTTT. The full variable domain, with the rest looked up from reference TRBV7-9 and TRBJ2-3, is DTGVSQNPRHKITKRGQNVTFRCDPISEHNRLYWYRQTLGQGPEFLTYFQNEAQLEKSRLLSDRFSAERPKGSFSTLEIQRTEQGDSAMYLCASSLEAGLADTQYFGPGTRLTVL.

The chain employs TRBV10-3 and TRBJ2-7; possible D gene TRBD2, 6 bases. The germline V gene encodes CDR1 ENHRY and CDR2 SYGVKD. The V gene lost 1 base and the J gene lost 5 bases, with 6 bases spanning the gap. The CDR3 is made up of 12 amino acids. The CDR3 loop is CAISEWGDEQYF. The CDR3, as DNA: TGTGCCATCAGTGAGTGGGGGGACGAGCAGTACTTC.

This clone was observed a single time. The chain has TRBV5-1 and TRBJ2-5; 7 positions match TRBD1. CDR1 SGHRS and CDR2 YFSETQ come from the germline V gene. Trimming took 0 bases from V and 5 from J; bases not matched to a gene: 7. The CDR3 totals 15 residues. CDR3 in DNA: TGCGCCAGCAGCTTGGTTGGGACAGTGAGGGAGACCCAGTACTTC. Translated, it gives CASSLVGTVRETQYF.

This chain connects TRBV4-1 to TRBJ1-2; 9 nucleotides match TRBD1. With 3 bases clipped from V and 5 bases from J, the junction kept 7 bases outside the gene matches. The germline CDR1 and CDR2 sequences are MGHRA and YSYEKL. This CDR3 comprises 15 residues. CDR3 in DNA: TGCGCCAGCAGCCATGTCGGACAGGGGATTTATGGCTACACCTTC. It yields the protein CASSHVGQGIYGYTF.

The rearrangement uses TRBV30 and TRBJ2-3; 10 bases match TRBD2. V lost 1 base to trimming and J lost 4 bases; unmatched junction nucleotides: 5. CDR3 length: 15 amino acids. CDR1 GTSNPN and CDR2 SVGIG come from the germline V gene (reference sequence). CDR3 sequence: CAWSAKRGGPDTQYF. The CDR3 DNA is TGTGCCTGGAGTGCGAAGCGGGGGGGACCAGATACGCAGTATTTT. The full variable domain, in which reference TRBV30 and TRBJ2-3 provide the parts outside the CDR3, is SQTIHQWPATLVQPVGSPLSLECTVEGTSNPNLYWYRQAAGRGLQLLFYSVGIGQISSEVPQNLSASRPQDRQFILSSKKLLLSDSGFYLCAWSAKRGGPDTQYFGPGTRLTVL.

This chain uses TRBV7-2 with TRBJ1-1; D is ambiguous. This CDR3 region has 14 residues. Per germline, CDR1 SGHTA and CDR2 FQGNSA. V gave up 6 bases and J gave up 1 base, with 12 bases separating them. The CDR3 region is CASRPAAPNTEAFF. CDR3 nucleotide sequence: TGTGCCAGCAGGCCGGCAGCCCCGAACACTGAAGCTTTCTTT. The complete variable domain, with remaining parts taken from reference TRBV7-2 and TRBJ1-1, reads GAGVSQSPSNKVTEKGKDVELRCDPISGHTALYWYRQSLGQGLEFLIYFQGNSAPDKSGLPSDRFSAERTGGSVSTLTIQRTQQEDSAVYLCASRPAAPNTEAFFGQGTRLTVV.